The 13 T cell receptor beta chains reported below all come from one sample, sequenced in a study of Graves' ophthalmopathy and Graves' hyperthyroidism. Amplification of the TCR beta CDR3 regions used RNA transcripts (as template). Scientists carried out first-round RT-PCR using HTBI primers and then a second-round multiplex PCR. A single record per CDR3 protein comes from TCRdb applying MiXCR to the multiplex PCR reads. Counted here are under 350,000 distinct CDR3 sequences, under 20% occurring once; the ten biggest clones make up 10% to 15%. Sequencing was carried out using peripheral blood. These receptors came from an adult man with Graves' ophthalmopathy.

This clonotype was counted many times. V and J are TRBV7-2 and TRBJ2-7; 7 bases match TRBD1. The CDR3 spans 15 residues. J lost 2 bases, V lost 4 bases, and 8 bases had no gene match. Germline assignment: CDR1 SGHTA and CDR2 FQGNSA. The CDR3 DNA sequence: TGTGCCAGCAGCTGGTCCGGGACAGAGGCCTACGAGCAGTACTTC. This gives the protein CASSWSGTEAYEQYF.

This clonotype was recorded many times. This chain links TRBV7-6 with TRBJ2-5, with D perhaps being TRBD1 or TRBD2 (6 bases each). Germline V lookup: CDR1 SGHVS, CDR2 FNYEAQ. This CDR3 is built from 13 residues. Between the trimmed V and J ends, which lost 6 bases and 5 bases, there was a span of 13 bases. This chain's CDR3 is CASSYREEETQYF. In DNA form, the CDR3 reads TGTGCCAGCAGTTACAGGGAGGAGGAGACCCAGTACTTC.

This clonotype appeared many times. The CDR3 here is CASSYWVGGNQPQHF. CDR3 DNA sequence: TGTGCCAGCAGTTACTGGGTCGGGGGTAATCAGCCCCAGCATTTT. The rearrangement uses TRBV6-5 and TRBJ1-5; perhaps TRBD1 as D (5 bases). CDR1 and CDR2 (germline): MNHEY, SVGAGI. The ends were cut back, 1 base at V and 4 bases at J, with 11 bases in the middle. This CDR3 is 15 amino acids long.

This clonotype was counted at least ten times. The chain couples TRBV7-9 to TRBJ1-2; no clear D. Germline assignment: CDR1 SEHNR and CDR2 FQNEAQ (reference sequence). The CDR3 runs to 13 residues. Trimming cost V 5 bases and J 6 bases, with 13 bases left between them. The CDR3 bases are TGTGCCAGCAGCGAGATAGGTCTCGATGGCTACACCTTC. This sequence encodes CASSEIGLDGYTF.

This clonotype was picked up many times. This sequence joins TRBV9 and TRBJ2-2; possible D gene TRBD2, 7 bases. CDR1 and CDR2 from the germline V gene are SGDLS and YYNGEE. The V end lost 4 bases, the J end lost 4 bases, and 17 bases lay between the germline ends. This CDR3 has 16 amino acids. In nucleotides, the CDR3 is TGTGCCAGCAGCCTCCCAAGGGGGACTATCACCGGGGAGCTGTTTTTT. Amino acid sequence: CASSLPRGTITGELFF.

Remarks on this clonotype: A clone one base away is much larger, so this may be a read error. This sequence joins TRBV27 and TRBJ1-2; 10 bases line up with TRBD1. Germline lookup yields CDR1 MNHEY and CDR2 SMNVEV (reference sequence). This CDR3 is 15 amino acids long. CDR3 loop: CVSSSGQGVNYGYTF. In DNA form, the CDR3 reads TGTGTCAGCAGTTCCGGACAGGGGGTTAACTATGGCTACACCTTC.

The table lists this clonotype with many counts. The chain combines TRBV4-2 with TRBJ1-5, with D perhaps TRBD1 (5 bases). The germline V gene encodes CDR1 LGHNA and CDR2 YNFKEQ. The CDR3 contains 15 residues. Trimming shortened V by 4 bases and J by 2 bases, and 12 bases separated the two germline ends. DNA of the CDR3: TGTGCCAGCAGCCTGAGGGGTGGCGGCAATCAGCCCCAGCATTTT. This sequence encodes CASSLRGGGNQPQHF.

The table lists this clonotype with many counts. The CDR3 DNA reads as TGTGCCAGCAGCCGAAGCGGGGGGACGGGAGAGACCCAGTACTTC. It codes for CASSRSGGTGETQYF. The chain recombines TRBV7-2 with TRBJ2-5; TRBD2 matches at 9 bases. The germline V gene has CDR1 SGHTA and CDR2 FQGNSA. The ends lost 5 bases at V and 4 bases at J; junction bases unmatched: 8. The CDR3 spans 15 residues.

J is TRBJ2-5 and V is TRBV20-1; TRBD2 agrees at 10 bases. Germline CDR1 reads DFQATT; CDR2 reads SNEGSKA (reference sequence). V lost 6 bases, J lost 4 bases, and 5 bases stayed unmatched. The CDR3 is 13 amino acids. The CDR3 reads CSASGLAVETQYF. CDR3 in DNA: TGCAGTGCCTCCGGACTAGCGGTAGAGACCCAGTACTTC.

In its sample, this clonotype was seen many times. The chain is built from TRBV15 and TRBJ1-5; TRBD1 matches at 8 bases. CDR1 and CDR2 from the germline V gene are LNHNV and YYDKDF (reference sequence). Trimming removed 0 bases from V and 4 bases from J; junction bases left unmatched: 8. The CDR3 has 17 residues. The CDR3 protein is CATSRDIPQGGNQPQHF. As DNA, the CDR3 is TGTGCCACCAGCAGAGACATCCCACAGGGGGGGAATCAGCCCCAGCATTTT.

This clonotype was counted many times. This chain joins TRBV6-1 and TRBJ1-5, with D possibly being TRBD1 (5 bases). The CDR3 spans 13 residues. The germline V gene has CDR1 MNHNS and CDR2 SASEGT. V was trimmed by 6 bases and J by 6 bases, leaving 12 bases between them. The DNA of the CDR3 is TGTGCCAGCAGAGGCAGGGAAAGTCAGCCCCAGCATTTT. Protein product: CASRGRESQPQHF.

At least ten counts were recorded for this clonotype. J is TRBJ2-5 and V is TRBV20-1; D is uncertain. The CDR3 totals 15 residues. Germline V lookup: CDR1 DFQATT, CDR2 SNEGSKA (reference sequence). Trimming pared 6 bases from V and 1 base from J, leaving 18 bases between. For the CDR3, the DNA is TGCAGTGCAACTGTCTCGGCGCGGATCCAAGAGACCCAGTACTTC. Its translation is CSATVSARIQETQYF.

This clonotype showed up many times. The rearrangement uses TRBV7-9 and TRBJ1-1; TRBD1 aligns across 10 bases. This CDR3 spans 14 amino acids. The V gene end was trimmed by 4 bases and the J gene end by 4 bases; junction bases not matched to a gene: 3. Germline values: CDR1 SEHNR, CDR2 FQNEAQ (reference sequence). CDR3 sequence reads: CASSWTGGSTEAFF. The CDR3 region has the DNA TGTGCCAGCAGCTGGACAGGGGGAAGCACTGAAGCTTTCTTT.